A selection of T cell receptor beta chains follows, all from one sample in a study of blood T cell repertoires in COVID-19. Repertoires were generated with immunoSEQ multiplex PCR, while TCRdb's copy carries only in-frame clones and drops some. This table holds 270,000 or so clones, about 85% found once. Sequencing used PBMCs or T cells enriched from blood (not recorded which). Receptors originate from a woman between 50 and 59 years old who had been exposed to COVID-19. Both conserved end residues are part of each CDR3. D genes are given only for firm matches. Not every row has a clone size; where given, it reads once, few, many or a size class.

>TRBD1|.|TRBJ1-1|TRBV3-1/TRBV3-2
CASSQAGTGVAFF
TGTGCCAGCAGCCAAGCCGGGACAGGGGTGGCTTTCTTT
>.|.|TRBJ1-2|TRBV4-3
CASSQDRGRWDGYTF
TGCGCCAGCAGCCAAGATAGGGGTAGATGGGATGGCTACACCTTC
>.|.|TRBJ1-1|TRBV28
CASSLPQVSTEAFF
TGTGCCAGCAGTCTCCCCCAGGTATCCACTGAAGCTTTCTTT
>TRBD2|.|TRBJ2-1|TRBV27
CASRRTSGYNEQFF
TGTGCCAGCCGTAGGACTAGCGGATACAATGAGCAGTTCTTC
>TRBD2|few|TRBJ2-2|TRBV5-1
CASSLGASGGQVPGELFF
TGCGCCAGCAGCTTGGGTGCTAGCGGGGGGCAAGTCCCCGGGGAGCTGTTTTTT
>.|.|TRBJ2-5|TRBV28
CASSSEISERETQYF
TGTGCCAGCAGTTCAGAAATATCGGAGCGGGAGACCCAGTACTTC
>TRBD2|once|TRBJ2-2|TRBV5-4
CAIPRGETSGDTGELFF
TGTGCCATCCCAAGGGGGGAAACTAGCGGGGACACCGGGGAGCTGTTTTTT
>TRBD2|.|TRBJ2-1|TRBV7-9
CASSFSSGANEQFF
TGTGCCAGCAGCTTTTCTAGCGGGGCTAATGAGCAGTTCTTC
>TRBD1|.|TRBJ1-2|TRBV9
CASSPSDRGRLNYGYTF
TGTGCCAGCAGCCCTTCGGACAGGGGGCGATTAAACTATGGCTACACCTTC
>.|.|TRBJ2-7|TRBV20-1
CSGAGIYEQYF
TGCAGTGGGGCAGGGATCTACGAGCAGTACTTC
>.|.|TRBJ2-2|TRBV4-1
CASSQEASLNTGELFF
TGCGCCAGCAGCCAAGAGGCTTCCTTGAACACCGGGGAGCTGTTTTTT
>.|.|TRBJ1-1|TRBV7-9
CASSFPSDTEAFF
TGTGCCAGCAGCTTCCCCTCCGACACTGAAGCTTTCTTT
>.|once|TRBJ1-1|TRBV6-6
CASSRQRDTEAFF
TGTGCCAGCAGCCGACAGCGGGACACTGAAGCTTTCTTT
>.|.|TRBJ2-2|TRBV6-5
CAALRRSGTGELFF
TGTGCCGCCCTCCGCCGATCCGGGACCGGGGAGCTGTTTTTT
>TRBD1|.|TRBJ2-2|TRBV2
CASSKDRARTGELFF
TGTGCCAGCAGCAAGGACAGGGCAAGAACCGGGGAGCTGTTTTTT
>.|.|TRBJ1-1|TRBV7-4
CASSLRRPRDTEAFF
TGTGCCAGCAGCTTACGGAGACCGAGGGACACTGAAGCTTTCTTT
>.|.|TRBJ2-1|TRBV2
CASSEALRGQEQFF
TGTGCCAGCAGTGAAGCGCTTCGAGGGCAGGAGCAGTTCTTC
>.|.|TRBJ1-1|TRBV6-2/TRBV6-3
CASSPTASGNTEAFF
TGTGCCAGCAGTCCGACAGCTTCGGGGAACACTGAAGCTTTCTTT
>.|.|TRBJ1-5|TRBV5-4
CASSLGPVAGDSNQPQHF
TGTGCCAGCAGCTTGGGCCCGGTGGCAGGGGATAGCAATCAGCCCCAGCATTTT
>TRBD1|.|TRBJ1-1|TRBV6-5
CASITGQGGTEAFF
TGTGCCAGCATTACAGGACAGGGGGGAACTGAAGCTTTCTTT
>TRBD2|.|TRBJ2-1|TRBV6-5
CASTPSGADEQFF
TGTGCCAGCACCCCTAGCGGGGCAGATGAGCAGTTCTTC
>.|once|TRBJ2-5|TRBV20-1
CTSGPAETQYF
TGCACGAGTGGGCCCGCGGAGACCCAGTACTTC
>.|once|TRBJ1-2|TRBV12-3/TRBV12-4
CASSPRPEYGYTF
TGTGCCAGCAGTCCGCGGCCCGAATATGGCTACACCTTC
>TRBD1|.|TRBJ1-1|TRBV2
CARQGTEAFF
TGTGCCCGACAGGGCACTGAAGCTTTCTTT
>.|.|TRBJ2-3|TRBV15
CATSIQGDTQYF
TGTGCCACCAGCATCCAGGGAGATACGCAGTATTTT
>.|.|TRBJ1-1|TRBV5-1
CASSLVPENTEAFF
TGCGCCAGCAGCTTGGTCCCAGAGAACACTGAAGCTTTCTTT
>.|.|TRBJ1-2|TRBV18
CASSNQQGDNYGYTF
TGTGCCAGCTCGAATCAACAGGGAGATAACTATGGCTACACCTTC
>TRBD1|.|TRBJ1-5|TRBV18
CASSPHRDRNTYSNQPQHF
TGTGCCAGCTCACCACACCGGGACAGGAATACTTATAGCAATCAGCCCCAGCATTTT
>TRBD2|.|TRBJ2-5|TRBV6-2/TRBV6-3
CASSLQPGLTWFVTQYF
TGTGCCAGCAGTCTACAACCGGGACTAACGTGGTTTGTGACCCAGTACTTC
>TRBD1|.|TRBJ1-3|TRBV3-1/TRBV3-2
CASSHSGTDFSGNTIYF
TGTGCCAGCAGCCATTCCGGGACAGACTTTTCTGGAAACACCATATATTTT
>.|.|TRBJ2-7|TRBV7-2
CASSSQVSYEQYF
TGTGCCAGCAGCTCTCAGGTCTCCTACGAGCAGTACTTC
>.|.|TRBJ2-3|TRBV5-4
CASKRGGSFSTDTQYF
TGTGCCAGCAAAAGGGGGGGATCCTTCAGCACAGATACGCAGTATTTT
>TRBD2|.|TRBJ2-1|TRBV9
CASSVELAGGEQFF
TGTGCCAGCAGCGTAGAGTTAGCGGGAGGTGAGCAGTTCTTC
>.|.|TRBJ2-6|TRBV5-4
CASSRDSYSGANVLTF
TGTGCCAGCAGCCGGGACTCCTACTCTGGGGCCAACGTCCTGACTTTC
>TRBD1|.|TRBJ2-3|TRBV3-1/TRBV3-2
CASSQDFPGTGSTDTQYF
TGTGCCAGCAGCCAAGATTTTCCGGGGACAGGGAGCACAGATACGCAGTATTTT
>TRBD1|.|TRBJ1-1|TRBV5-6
CASSPVADRALFTEAFF
TGTGCCAGCAGCCCCGTTGCGGACAGGGCCTTATTTACTGAAGCTTTCTTT
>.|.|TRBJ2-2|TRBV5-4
CASSLSGGTGELFF
TGTGCCAGCAGCTTGTCAGGGGGGACCGGGGAGCTGTTTTTT
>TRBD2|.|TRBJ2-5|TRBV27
CASSTGLAASRQYF
TGTGCCAGCAGTACAGGACTAGCTGCGAGTCGGCAGTACTTC
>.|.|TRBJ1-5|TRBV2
CASSEARTVFSNQPQHF
TGTGCCAGCAGTGAAGCTCGGACAGTGTTTAGCAATCAGCCCCAGCATTTT
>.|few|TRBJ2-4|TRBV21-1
CASSKSSGKNIQYF
TGTGCCAGCAGCAAGTCCTCGGGGAAAAACATTCAGTACTTC
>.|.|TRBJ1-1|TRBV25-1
CASSEWQGPPFF
TGTGCCAGCAGTGAATGGCAGGGGCCTCCTTTCTTT
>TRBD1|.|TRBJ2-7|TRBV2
CASSYRDRKPYEQYF
TGTGCCAGCAGTTACCGGGACAGGAAACCCTACGAGCAGTACTTC
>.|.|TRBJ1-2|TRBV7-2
CASSLSFWDISYGYTF
TGTGCCAGCAGCTTATCATTTTGGGACATCAGTTATGGCTACACCTTC
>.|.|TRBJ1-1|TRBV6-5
CASRRKDGEGTEAFF
TGTGCCAGCAGGCGAAAGGATGGGGAGGGCACTGAAGCTTTCTTT
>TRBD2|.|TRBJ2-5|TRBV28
CASSSRLALQETQYF
TGTGCCAGCAGTTCTCGACTAGCCCTCCAAGAGACCCAGTACTTC
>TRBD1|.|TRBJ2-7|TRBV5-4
CASSLAGQGYEQYF
TGTGCCAGCAGCTTGGCCGGACAGGGCTACGAGCAGTACTTC
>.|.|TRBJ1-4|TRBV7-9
CASSLDTHRATNEKLFF
TGTGCCAGCAGCTTAGATACGCACCGGGCAACTAATGAAAAACTGTTTTTT
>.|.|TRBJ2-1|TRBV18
CASSPRAYNEQFF
TGTGCCAGCTCCCCCCGAGCATACAATGAGCAGTTCTTC
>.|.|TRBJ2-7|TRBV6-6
CASSWPGGDYEQYF
TGTGCCAGCAGTTGGCCCGGAGGTGATTACGAGCAGTACTTC
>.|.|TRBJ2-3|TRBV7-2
CASTSSDTQYF
TGTGCAAGCACTAGCTCAGATACGCAGTATTTT
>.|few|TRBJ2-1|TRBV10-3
CAISELGGGLGNEQFF
TGTGCCATCAGTGAGTTAGGAGGGGGCCTGGGGAATGAGCAGTTCTTC
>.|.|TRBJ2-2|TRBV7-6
CASSLQGEGELFF
TGTGCCAGCAGCTTACAGGGCGAGGGGGAGCTGTTTTTT
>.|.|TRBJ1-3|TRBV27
CASSLGGRAGNTIYF
TGTGCCAGCAGTTTGGGAGGGAGGGCTGGAAACACCATATATTTT